This TCR beta chain came from a study of sequential checkpoint blockade in melanoma. Study-level background: After both sequences, patients received maintenance nivolumab.

Here immunoSEQ multiplex PCR was the method, and the copy in TCRdb shows in-frame clones only, minus some. This sample carries roughly 28,000 clones, 70% to 80% of them seen once, and the ten largest clones take about 14%. Treatment in this sample: randomized to nivolumab then ipilimumab (arm A) or the reverse (arm B). Live CD3+CD8+ CD19− CD56− cells were sorted from PBMCs. The source of this sequence is a human donor with melanoma. The sample was CD8+ T cells sorted from blood (inferred from file names), taken from a patient given nivolumab and ipilimumab in sequence.

The chain's CDR3 is CASSPGQGGDEKLFF. CDR3 sequence (DNA): TGTGCCAGCAGCCCTGGACAAGGAGGGGACGAAAAACTGTTTTTT. This chain connects TRBV13 to TRBJ1-4; possible D gene TRBD1, 5 bases. The CDR3 runs to 15 residues. Per the germline V gene, CDR1 is PRHDT and CDR2 is FYEKMQ (reference sequence). Deletions cut 5 bases from V and 8 bases from J, with 18 bases between.